This passage covers 27 T cell receptor beta chains from one sample sequenced in a study of blood T cell repertoires in COVID-19. The assay was immunoSEQ multiplex PCR, and TCRdb's table has in-frame clones only and misses some. The sample consists of about 300,000 clones, approximately 89% of them appearing once. Sequencing was done on a sample of peripheral blood. The receptors stem from a young woman with COVID-19, enrolled during active disease.

J is TRBJ1-1 and V is TRBV10-2; unclear D gene. The V end was cut by 0 bases, the J end by 6 bases, with 11 bases between. This CDR3 has 14 amino acids. Germline loops: CDR1 WSHSY, CDR2 SAAADI. The CDR3 loop is CASSESRELPEAFF. CDR3 DNA: TGCGCCAGCAGTGAGTCGCGAGAATTACCTGAAGCTTTCTTT.

This chain links TRBV21-1 with TRBJ2-3; the listed D gene, TRBD2, was not tested against the DNA. TRBV21-1 is a pseudogene locus. This CDR3 has 17 residues. The CDR3 loop is CASSNGLAGSSTDTQYF. The CDR3 DNA is TGTGCCAGCAGCAACGGACTAGCGGGGTCTAGCACAGATACGCAGTATTTT.

Only one count was recorded for this clone. The rearrangement joins TRBV6-2 or TRBV6-3 to TRBJ1-5, with 7 bases that match TRBD1. The V gene end was trimmed by 5 bases and the J gene end by 4 bases; junction bases not matched to a gene: 14. Looked up from germline, CDR1 is MNHEY and CDR2 is SVGEGT. The CDR3 is made up of 17 amino acids. The CDR3 region has the DNA TGTGCCAGCAGTCCCGGACAGGCGAGGGCCATTAATCAGCCCCAGCATTTT. It yields the protein CASSPGQARAINQPQHF.

This clone was seen once. V usage is TRBV2 and J usage is TRBJ2-5, with D hard to call. V dropped 6 bases and J dropped 2 bases, with 10 bases sitting between them. CDR3 length: 13 amino acids. Germline CDR1 reads SNHLY; CDR2 reads FYNNEI. This chain's CDR3 is CASRDDTQETQYF. The CDR3 nucleotides read TGTGCCAGCAGAGATGACACACAAGAGACCCAGTACTTC.

This chain joins TRBV6-5 and TRBJ1-4; TRBD1 matches 12 bases. The trim removed 6 bases at V and 8 bases at J, leaving 7 bases unmatched. The CDR3 totals 15 residues. The germline CDR1 and CDR2 sequences are MNHEY and SVGAGI. Here the CDR3 reads CASRFSGTGGEKLFF. CDR3 DNA: TGTGCCAGCAGGTTCTCCGGGACAGGGGGCGAAAAACTGTTTTTT.

The DNA for the CDR3 is TGTGCCAGCCACCCCCCCGGGACAGGGGGCCGGGGACGAGGACTGTTTTTT. Its protein is CASHPPGTGGRGRGLFF. The rearrangement joins TRBV19 to TRBJ1-4, with 12 bases aligning to TRBD1. Looked up from germline, CDR1 is LNHDA and CDR2 is SQIVND (reference sequence). The CDR3 is 17 residues long. After removal of 9 bases from V and 13 bases from J, the junction contained 21 bases not matched to a gene.

The chain recombines TRBV7-9 with TRBJ2-3; possible D gene TRBD1, 5 bases. Germline V lookup: CDR1 SEHNR, CDR2 FQNEAQ (reference sequence). The CDR3 contains 15 residues. The V and J ends lost 2 bases and 3 bases respectively, with 12 bases between them. The CDR3 DNA reads as TGTGCCAGCAGCTTACAGGGTAAGGCGACAGATACGCAGTATTTT. Translating gives CASSLQGKATDTQYF.

The rearrangement links TRBV19 to TRBJ2-5, with TRBD2 matching 11 bases. Trimming cost V 4 bases and J 5 bases; bases outside gene matches: 6. This CDR3 contains 15 residues. CDR1 and CDR2 (germline): LNHDA, SQIVND (reference sequence). CDR3 loop: CASSSLLAGVETQYF. The DNA for the CDR3 is TGTGCCAGTAGTAGCCTACTAGCGGGGGTGGAGACCCAGTACTTC.

The V call is TRBV18, the J call TRBJ1-2; TRBD1 agrees at 7 bases. After removal of 5 bases from V and 0 bases from J, the junction contained 6 bases not matched to a gene. CDR1 and CDR2 from the germline V gene are KGHSH and LQKENI. This CDR3 contains 15 residues. The CDR3 bases are TGTGCCAGCTCAGAGACAGGGAATCCTAACTATGGCTACACCTTC. This gives the protein CASSETGNPNYGYTF. Combining the CDR3 with reference TRBV18 and TRBJ1-2 gives the whole variable domain NAGVMQNPRHLVRRRGQEARLRCSPMKGHSHVYWYRQLPEEGLKFMVYLQKENIIDESGMPKERFSAEFPKEGPSILRIQQVVRGDSAAYFCASSETGNPNYGYTFGSGTRLTVV.

This clone was observed once. The chain employs TRBV6-5 and TRBJ1-2; 10 bases line up with TRBD1. The CDR3 consists of 14 residues. Germline-derived CDR1 and CDR2 are MNHEY and SVGAGI. Trimming at V came to 11 bases and at J to 7 bases, leaving 13 bases not matched to a gene. Written as DNA, the CDR3 is TGTGCCCATCGACGGGGACAGGGGTTTTTTGGCTACACCTTC. Amino acid sequence: CAHRRGQGFFGYTF.

In regard to this clone: Different DNA sequences within this sample yield the same CDR3. J is TRBJ2-3 and V is TRBV9; 10 bases fit TRBD2. After removal of 2 bases from V and 3 bases from J, the junction contained 0 bases not matched to a gene. CDR1 and CDR2 (germline): SGDLS, YYNGEE. The CDR3 loop spans 14 amino acids. CDR3 in DNA: TGTGCCAGCAGCGTGGGACTAGCGACAGATACGCAGTATTTT. Its translation is CASSVGLATDTQYF.

CDR3 loop: CASSFLGTTNEKLFF. For the CDR3, the DNA is TGTGCCAGCAGCTTCCTCGGTACAACTAATGAAAAACTGTTTTTT. The rearrangement links TRBV5-5 to TRBJ1-4; D remains ambiguous. V was trimmed by 2 bases and J by 0 bases, leaving 8 bases between them. This CDR3 is 15 amino acids long. The germline gives CDR1 SGHKS, CDR2 YYEKEE (reference sequence).

The J gene is TRBJ2-4, the V gene TRBV28, with 9 bases lining up with TRBD2. The length of the CDR3 is 18 residues. Germline CDR1 reads MDHEN; CDR2 reads SYDVKM. CDR3 nucleotide sequence: TGTGCTAGTGTAGGGGTTAGCGGGAGACCAGTAGCCAAAAACATTCAGTACTTC. Its translation is CASVGVSGRPVAKNIQYF.

This clone occurred a few times. V gene TRBV3-1 (or the pseudogene TRBV3-2) combines with J gene TRBJ2-2; D is unresolved. This CDR3 has 13 amino acids. Trimming left V 4 bases short and J 6 bases short, with 9 bases between. Germline values: CDR1 LGHDT, CDR2 YNNKEL (reference sequence). The CDR3 bases are TGTGCCAGCAGCCTCTTAAGCGCCGGGGAGCTGTTTTTT. Its translation: CASSLLSAGELFF.

The chain's CDR3 is CASSRSGGHNEQFF. CDR3 bases: TGTGCCAGCAGCCGTAGCGGGGGCCACAATGAGCAGTTCTTC. The chain has TRBV7-3 and TRBJ2-1, with 9 bases aligning to TRBD2. There are 14 residues in the CDR3. The germline V gene has CDR1 SGHTA and CDR2 FQGTGA. V lost 5 bases to trimming and J lost 5 bases; unmatched junction nucleotides: 4.

This chain's CDR3 is CASSVGSGGSGYTF. CDR3 sequence (DNA): TGTGCCAGCAGCGTAGGGAGTGGAGGTAGTGGCTACACCTTC. The chain employs TRBV9 and TRBJ1-2; no firm D call. The germline CDR1 and CDR2 sequences are SGDLS and YYNGEE. V gave up 0 bases and J gave up 7 bases, with 13 bases separating them. The CDR3 length is 14 residues.

This chain joins TRBV29-1 and TRBJ2-7; 9 nucleotides line up with TRBD2. This CDR3 contains 15 residues. J lost 3 bases, V lost 6 bases, and 12 bases had no gene match. Per germline, CDR1 SQVTM and CDR2 ANQGSEA. CDR3 loop: CSVAGAGGQDYEQYF. In DNA form, the CDR3 reads TGCAGCGTGGCGGGTGCGGGGGGGCAAGACTACGAGCAGTACTTC.

The chain links TRBV19 to TRBJ1-4, with 8 bases lining up with TRBD1. CDR1 LNHDA and CDR2 SQIVND come from the germline V gene (reference sequence). The length of the CDR3 is 14 residues. The V and J ends lost 3 bases and 7 bases, in that order; junction bases with no gene match: 4. This CDR3 is CASSMHRGFEKLFF. The CDR3 DNA is TGTGCCAGTAGTATGCACAGGGGGTTTGAAAAACTGTTTTTT.

This clone occurred once. V usage is TRBV18 and J usage is TRBJ2-3; TRBD2 matches at 7 bases. J gave up 2 bases and V 4 bases, and 9 bases lay outside the gene matches. Germline-derived CDR1 and CDR2 are KGHSH and LQKENI. This CDR3 is 16 amino acids long. The CDR3 spells CASSQGAGVYTDTQYF. In DNA form, the CDR3 reads TGTGCCAGCTCACAGGGCGCGGGGGTGTACACAGATACGCAGTATTTT.

The rearrangement links TRBV28 to TRBJ1-2; 8 bases are shared with TRBD1. CDR3 length: 15 amino acids. V trimming: 6 bases; J trimming: 2 bases; junction bases outside the gene matches: 8. CDR1 is MDHEN and CDR2 is SYDVKM in the germline V gene. The CDR3 nucleotides read TGTGCCAGCAGCCCTGCAGGACAGGGCAACTATGGCTACACCTTC. Translating it yields CASSPAGQGNYGYTF.

This chain uses TRBV27 with TRBJ2-3; D may be TRBD2 (5 bases). The CDR3 contains 14 residues. The V and J ends lost 2 bases and 2 bases respectively, with 8 bases between them. Germline V gives CDR1 MNHEY, CDR2 SMNVEV (reference sequence). The CDR3 DNA is TGTGCCAGCAGTTTAGCGGGTCTCACAGATACGCAGTATTTT. It codes for CASSLAGLTDTQYF.

V gene TRBV15 combines with J gene TRBJ2-1; TRBD2 matches 7 bases. CDR1 LNHNV and CDR2 YYDKDF come from the germline V gene (reference sequence). Losses at the gene ends were 1 base for V and 6 bases for J; bases not matched to a gene: 9. CDR3 length: 16 amino acids. The DNA of the CDR3 is TGTGCCACCAGCAGAGTCGGGACGGGGAGGGGCAATGAGCAGTTCTTC. Translation: CATSRVGTGRGNEQFF.

V gene TRBV7-2 combines with J gene TRBJ2-3; 7 bases fit TRBD1. After removal of 2 bases from V and 5 bases from J, the junction contained 1 base not matched to a gene. In germline, CDR1 is SGHTA, CDR2 FQGNSA. The CDR3 runs 13 residues. CDR3 amino acids: CASSLNRGDTQYF. DNA for the CDR3: TGTGCCAGCAGCTTAAACAGGGGAGATACGCAGTATTTT. The entire variable domain, with the rest obtained from reference TRBV7-2 and TRBJ2-3, is as follows: GAGVSQSPSNKVTEKGKDVELRCDPISGHTALYWYRQSLGQGLEFLIYFQGNSAPDKSGLPSDRFSAERTGGSVSTLTIQRTQQEDSAVYLCASSLNRGDTQYFGPGTRLTVL.

This sequence joins TRBV3-1 (or the pseudogene TRBV3-2) and TRBJ2-7; 11 bases fit TRBD2. Trimming removed 2 bases from V and 4 bases from J; junction bases left unmatched: 4. CDR1 is LGHDT and CDR2 is YNNKEL in the germline V gene (reference sequence). The CDR3 has 15 residues. The CDR3 loop is CASSQIAGGLYEQYF. As DNA, the CDR3 is TGTGCCAGCAGCCAAATAGCGGGGGGGCTATACGAGCAGTACTTC.

This rearrangement joins TRBV9 to TRBJ2-3; D is possibly TRBD1 (5 bases). The CDR3 is 14 residues long. With 3 bases removed from V and 0 bases from J, the gap between germline ends came to 8 bases. Germline CDR1 is SGDLS and CDR2 is YYNGEE. For the CDR3, the DNA is TGTGCCAGCAGCGCGACAGTTAGCACAGATACGCAGTATTTT. It codes for CASSATVSTDTQYF. Full variable domain (remainder filled in from reference TRBV9 and TRBJ2-3): DSGVTQTPKHLITATGQRVTLRCSPRSGDLSVYWYQQSLDQGLQFLIQYYNGEERAKGNILERFSAQQFPDLHSELNLSSLELGDSALYFCASSATVSTDTQYFGPGTRLTVL.

This clone was observed a few times. The CDR3 sequence: CATGDTANYGYTF. CDR3 sequence (DNA): TGTGCCACAGGGGACACAGCTAACTATGGCTACACCTTC. This chain connects TRBV5-5 to TRBJ1-2; possibly TRBD1 for D (6 bases). V was pared by 9 bases and J by 0 bases, with 12 bases between. This CDR3 is built from 13 residues. Germline V gene data show CDR1 as SGHKS and CDR2 as YYEKEE (reference sequence). The full variable domain, its missing parts supplied by reference TRBV5-5 and TRBJ1-2, is DAGVTQSPTHLIKTRGQQVTLRCSPISGHKSVSWYQQVLGQGPQFIFQYYEKEERGRGNFPDRFSARQFPNYSSELNVNALLLGDSALYLCATGDTANYGYTFGSGTRLTVV.

The rearrangement joins TRBV7-9 to TRBJ2-7; 13 bases agree with TRBD2. The CDR3 consists of 14 residues. The ends lost 5 bases at V and 11 bases at J; junction bases unmatched: 9. The germline gives CDR1 SEHNR, CDR2 FQNEAQ (reference sequence). CDR3 coding DNA: TGTGCCAGCAGCCACGGACTAGCGGGGGCCCCAGAGTACTTC. This gives the protein CASSHGLAGAPEYF. Full variable domain (outside the CDR3, taken from reference TRBV7-9 and TRBJ2-7): DTGVSQNPRHKITKRGQNVTFRCDPISEHNRLYWYRQTLGQGPEFLTYFQNEAQLEKSRLLSDRFSAERPKGSFSTLEIQRTEQGDSAMYLCASSHGLAGAPEYFGPGTRLTVT.